This TCR beta chain was sequenced in a study of blood T cells in healthy people across ages. Overall study context: There was about one barcoded beta molecule captured by template switching per two T cells. Study results and limitations: Across samples, TCR beta diversity tracked strongly with naive T cell percentage. It was the long-lived donors that had more naive CD4+ cells and higher diversity than aged donors.

With respect to this clonotype: Its specificity is unknown.

Individuals who donated were healthy Caucasians from Russia aged about 6 to 90. Using a J-beta primer mix together with a sample-barcoded 5' primer, a second PCR was run for roughly 6 to 12 cycles. TCRdb processed the 5' RACE reads anew with MiXCR; each CDR3 protein has one entry. The table has 890,000 or so distinct CDR3 sequences, less than 80% seen once. This TCR came from a man younger than 40 in good health. Sequences were obtained from blood.

CDR3 DNA: TGTGCCAGCAGTTTAGGCGGCAGGGGATCCAATCAGCCCCAGCATTTT. Protein product: CASSLGGRGSNQPQHF. The V gene is TRBV12-3 or TRBV12-4, the J gene TRBJ1-5; weak D call: TRBD1 (6 bases). The CDR3 contains 16 residues. V was clipped by 1 base and J by 3 bases, with 13 bases between them.